The present T cell receptor beta chain was sequenced within a study of T cells in localized non-small cell lung cancer. Overall study results and limits: T cell clonality was highest in uninvolved adjacent lung, above tumor. Sequencing covered just one tumor region, so heterogeneity cannot be ruled out. Appearing in adjacent lung were a median approximately 50 of the top 100 tumor clones. Greater blood T cell density accompanied longer overall survival.

Trimming pared 5 bases from V and 1 base from J, leaving 13 bases between. Germline V lookup: CDR1 SGHDT, CDR2 YYEEEE. The CDR3 has 14 amino acids. Data came from immunoSEQ multiplex PCR; TCRdb stores just in-frame clones and leaves some out. The repertoire holds approximately 28,000 clones, approximately 90% seen once, with about 28% in the top ten. Turning to this clone: Its matching antigen is unknown.

This sequence joins TRBV5-6 and TRBJ2-7, with D unresolved. The receptor was isolated from a female donor at least 60 years old with stage I lung adenocarcinoma. Material: peripheral blood, obtained before any cancer treatment. The CDR3 DNA follows: TGTGCCAGCAGAGTAGGGTCCTCGTCCTACGAGCAGTACTTC. Its translation is CASRVGSSSYEQYF.